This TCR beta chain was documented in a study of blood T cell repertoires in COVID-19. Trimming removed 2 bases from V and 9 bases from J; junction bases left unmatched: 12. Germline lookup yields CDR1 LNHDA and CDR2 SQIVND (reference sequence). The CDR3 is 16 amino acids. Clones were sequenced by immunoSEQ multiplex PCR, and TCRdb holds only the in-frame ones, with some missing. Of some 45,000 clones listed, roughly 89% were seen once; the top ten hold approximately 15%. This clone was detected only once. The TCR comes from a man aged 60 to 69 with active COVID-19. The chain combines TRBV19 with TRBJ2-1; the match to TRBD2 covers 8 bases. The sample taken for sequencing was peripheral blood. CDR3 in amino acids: CASSIRGTAGVGEQFF. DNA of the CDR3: TGTGCCAGTAGTATAAGGGGAACAGCGGGGGTGGGTGAGCAGTTCTTC.